This entry describes one T cell receptor beta chain. No antigen is known for it. This CDR3 is built from 14 residues. Trimming stripped 2 bases from V and 2 bases from J, with 6 bases between. Germline-derived CDR1 and CDR2 are MNHEY and SMNVEV (reference sequence). The data belong to a study of cytomegalovirus exposure and HLA in healthy donors. In the study overall: The study's early data release held some 85 million unique TCRs from HLA-typed donors.

Use of 60 Vbeta and 13 Jbeta primers characterized the PCR. Generated by immunoSEQ multiplex PCR, the TCRdb table keeps only in-frame clones and is missing some. The repertoire holds about 190,000 clones, roughly 80% seen once, with 6.3% in the top ten. Study-wide results and caveats: As a later analysis showed, several of the most significant clusters appeared to be linked to common viral pathogens. Later on, analysis showed that most CMV-associated TCR beta chains appeared to be HLA-restricted. Accurate prediction of most subjects' HLA-A and HLA-B alleles from TCR beta sequences was reported.

The chain has TRBV27 and TRBJ2-2; D unclear. Sequencing used PBMCs. The origin of this receptor is a man aged 35 to 55 in good health and CMV-seropositive. The CDR3 region is CASSLVQNTGELFF. The CDR3 DNA sequence: TGTGCCAGCAGTTTAGTACAAAACACCGGGGAGCTGTTTTTT.